This record concerns one T cell receptor (beta chain) sequence. What it binds is not known. Germline V gene data show CDR1 as MGHDK and CDR2 as SYGVNS. This CDR3 is built from 15 residues. After removal of 2 bases from V and 6 bases from J, the junction contained 3 bases not matched to a gene. The source of the sample is a study of beta chain features in type 1 diabetes. Expressed TCRB transcripts were sequenced, since all the RNA that had been isolated was reverse transcribed. Profiling relied on immunoSEQ multiplex PCR, and the TCRdb table lists in-frame clones only, not all of them. The table has 130,000 to 150,000 clones, about 13% seen once. Study-wide results and limits: Within each of all four CD4+ subsets, Type 1 diabetes patients had TCRB CDR3s that were moderately but significantly shorter.

Sequenced sample: central memory CD4+ T cells from blood. This TCR was recovered from a man in his late teens or twenties with type 1 diabetes. The rearrangement uses TRBV25-1 and TRBJ1-5; the match to TRBD1 covers 11 bases. The CDR3 DNA is TGTGCCAGCAGTGAAAGGACAGGGGGCGGTCAGCCCCAGCATTTT. Protein sequence: CASSERTGGGQPQHF.